This T cell receptor (beta chain) was sequenced for a study of early T cells in non-severe SARS-CoV-2 infection. Overall study: Bulk RNA isolated from unsorted whole blood underwent sequencing; chains were not paired.

This clonotype was recorded at least ten times. The target antigen is unknown. Study conclusions and caveats: Database matching using VDJdb favored anti-spike CD8 responses, with private and CD4 specificities left missing.

TCRdb re-called the 5' RACE reads through MiXCR, storing one row per CDR3 protein. The repertoire holds around 53,000 distinct CDR3 sequences, roughly 12% seen once, with 9.1% in the top ten. V was cut by 0 bases and J by 6 bases, with 19 bases left in between. The CDR3 consists of 16 residues. CDR1 and CDR2 from the germline V gene are DFQATT and SNEGSKA (reference sequence). This rearrangement joins TRBV20-1 to TRBJ2-3, with D possibly called TRBD1 or TRBD2 (5 bases each). The TCR sequence derives from an adult who was a healthcare worker with PCR-confirmed SARS-CoV-2 infection or an uninfected control (not recorded which). Source material: whole blood. The CDR3 sequence: CSARDDPKGSVDTQYF. As DNA, the CDR3 is TGCAGTGCTAGAGATGACCCCAAGGGGAGCGTGGATACGCAGTATTTT.